This T cell receptor beta chain stems from a study of response to subunit inactivated influenza vaccine. TCRdb re-called the RT-PCR reads with MiXCR, one entry per CDR3 protein. The sample contains around 790,000 distinct CDR3 sequences, approximately 21% of which appear only once. The ends were cut back, 1 base at V and 13 bases at J, with 14 bases in the middle. Germline lookup yields CDR1 MNHEY and CDR2 SVGEGT. The CDR3 runs to 13 residues. This sequence originates from a man aged 50 to 60 who received an inactivated influenza vaccine. The chain carries TRBV6-2 or TRBV6-3 and TRBJ2-1, with D unclear. Sequenced here: PBMCs from blood, sampled 5 days after vaccination. This CDR3 is CASSYFETAQQFF. The CDR3 bases are TGTGCCAGCAGTTACTTCGAGACCGCCCAACAGTTCTTC.